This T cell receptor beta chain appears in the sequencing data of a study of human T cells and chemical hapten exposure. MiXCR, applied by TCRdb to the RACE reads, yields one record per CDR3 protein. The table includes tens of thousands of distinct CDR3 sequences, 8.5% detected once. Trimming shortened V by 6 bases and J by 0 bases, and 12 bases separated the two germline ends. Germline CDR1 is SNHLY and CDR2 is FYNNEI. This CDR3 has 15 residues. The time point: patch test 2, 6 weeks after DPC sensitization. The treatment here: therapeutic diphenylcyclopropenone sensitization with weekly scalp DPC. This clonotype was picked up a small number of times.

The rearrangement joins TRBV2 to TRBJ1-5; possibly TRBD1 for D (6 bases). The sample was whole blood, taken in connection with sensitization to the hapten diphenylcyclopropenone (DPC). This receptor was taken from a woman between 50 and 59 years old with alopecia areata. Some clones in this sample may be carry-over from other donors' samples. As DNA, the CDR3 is TGTGCCAGCAGGAAGGACAGAGCTAGCAATCAGCCCCAGCATTTT. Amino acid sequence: CASRKDRASNQPQHF.